This TCR beta chain was recovered during a study of human T cells and chemical hapten exposure. Study-level points and caveats: As patch test score rose, PT1 expanded TCR counts tended to rise as well.

This CDR3 spans 15 amino acids. Germline V CDR1 and CDR2: SGHVS, FNYEAQ. Stated time point: patch test 2, 6 weeks after DPC sensitization. Documented treatment: therapeutic diphenylcyclopropenone sensitization with weekly scalp DPC. TCRdb recomputed calls from the RACE reads with MiXCR, one row per CDR3 protein. The sample lists more than 60,000 distinct CDR3 sequences, 10% seen once, with 6.8% in the top ten. This clonotype was recorded at least ten times. Its target is unknown. The junction departs from the called germline gene at one end, perhaps through a read error. This TCR was recovered from a woman aged 45-60 years with alopecia areata. Some clones in this sample may be carry-over from other donors' samples. The starting material was whole blood, obtained in connection with sensitization to the hapten diphenylcyclopropenone (DPC). This chain links TRBV7-6 with TRBJ2-7, with D possibly matching TRBD1 (6 bases). The chain's CDR3 is CASSVARDTTYEQYF. CDR3 DNA sequence: TGTGCCAGCAGCGTAGCCCGGGACACCACCTACGAGCAGTACTTC.